This entry concerns a single T cell receptor (beta chain). The time point here: persistent/refractory GD, antithyroid drugs over 5 years with positive TRAb. Following extraction of RNA from PBMCs, that RNA was used to make the TCR library. Patients with Graves' disease were diagnosed by American Thyroid Association guidelines. The patients were enrolled through endocrinology in Xi'an, China. This record comes from a study of regulatory T cells in long-lasting Graves disease. Combining iRepertoire HTBI primers with Arm-PCR of CDR3 regions, the authors built TCR beta libraries. TCRdb re-derived calls from the multiplex PCR reads in MiXCR, one entry per CDR3 protein. The sample holds about 400,000 distinct CDR3 sequences, about 20% seen once. Per the germline V gene, CDR1 is MNHEY and CDR2 is SVGEGT. V lost 7 bases to trimming and J lost 5 bases, with 8 bases between them. This CDR3 comprises 12 residues.

This receptor was obtained from a female donor with Graves disease. V usage is TRBV6-2 or TRBV6-3 and J usage is TRBJ2-2; D not resolved. The sequences come from peripheral blood mononuclear cells (PBMCs), collected when the disease was refractory, from a patient treated with antithyroid drugs. DNA for the CDR3: TGTGCCAGCAAGCCAGCAACCGGGGAGCTGTTTTTT. It translates to CASKPATGELFF.